The 7 T cell receptor beta chains given below trace back to one sample, sequenced in a study of brain T cells in children with intractable seizures. Indicated time point: blood from clinic visit 5 months post-surgery; TSC patient then seizure free. TCRdb keeps only in-frame clones here, not all; method: immunoSEQ multiplex PCR. Here the sample spans approximately 330,000 clones, more than 85% being singletons. This specimen was peripheral blood, taken less than 6 months after surgery. All receptors derive from a boy younger than two with tuberous sclerosis and intractable seizures.

The rearrangement links TRBV30 to TRBJ2-5, with 8 bases identical to TRBD2. Germline-derived CDR1 and CDR2 are GTSNPN and SVGIG (reference sequence). With 0 bases clipped from V and 2 bases from J, the junction kept 2 bases outside the gene matches. This CDR3 has 14 residues. CDR3 amino acids: CAWSVRGGQETQYF. CDR3 nucleotide sequence: TGTGCCTGGAGTGTACGGGGGGGGCAAGAGACCCAGTACTTC. The full variable domain, in which reference TRBV30 and TRBJ2-5 provide the parts outside the CDR3, is SQTIHQWPATLVQPVGSPLSLECTVEGTSNPNLYWYRQAAGRGLQLLFYSVGIGQISSEVPQNLSASRPQDRQFILSSKKLLLSDSGFYLCAWSVRGGQETQYFGPGTRLLVL.

V and J are TRBV5-6 and TRBJ2-3; D might be TRBD2 (5 bases). Trimming took off 0 bases at V and 6 bases at J, with 14 bases between the two ends. This CDR3 contains 15 residues. CDR1 is SGHDT, CDR2 YYEEEE, per germline. The CDR3 spells CASSLVRGSADTQYF. The CDR3 nucleotides read TGTGCCAGCAGCTTGGTACGAGGTAGCGCGGATACGCAGTATTTT.

V and J are TRBV9 and TRBJ2-1; 7 positions agree with TRBD2. Germline lookup yields CDR1 SGDLS and CDR2 YYNGEE. The ends lost 2 bases at V and 2 bases at J; junction bases unmatched: 7. This CDR3 contains 16 residues. The CDR3, as DNA: TGTGCCAGCAGCGTTTTATCGGCGGGGGCCTACAATGAGCAGTTCTTC. Amino acids: CASSVLSAGAYNEQFF.

This clone is a singleton in its sample. This rearrangement joins TRBV13 to TRBJ1-2; D may be TRBD1 (6 bases). The CDR3 has 18 amino acids. Germline loops: CDR1 PRHDT, CDR2 FYEKMQ (reference sequence). Trimming removed 2 bases from V and 4 bases from J, with 23 bases in between. CDR3 sequence (DNA): TGTGCCAGCAGCTTATATTCGAGGCGGGGGGGCGCCTTCTATGGCTACACCTTC. The encoded protein is CASSLYSRRGGAFYGYTF.

The chain joins TRBV10-3 to TRBJ1-1, with D hard to call. The V gene's germline CDR1 is ENHRY and CDR2 SYGVKD. This CDR3 has 14 amino acids. V lost 1 base, J lost 1 base, and 7 bases lay in between. In DNA form, the CDR3 reads TGTGCCATCAGTGAGTGGGCGGCGAACACTGAAGCTTTCTTT. Amino acid sequence: CAISEWAANTEAFF.

V usage is TRBV5-1 and J usage is TRBJ2-2; weak D call: TRBD1 (6 bases). CDR3 size: 15 residues. Germline CDR1 is SGHRS and CDR2 is YFSETQ. V lost 4 bases and J lost 2, with 12 bases in between. CDR3 amino acids: CASSNGQKNTGELFF. The CDR3 DNA reads TGCGCCAGCAGCAACGGACAGAAAAACACCGGGGAGCTGTTTTTT.

This clone was recorded once. The chain couples TRBV6-2 or TRBV6-3 to TRBJ2-1; TRBD2 matches at 8 bases. V shed 6 bases, J shed 6 bases, and the junction held 13 bases outside the gene matches. The CDR3 is made up of 16 amino acids. From germline, CDR1 is MNHEY and CDR2 SVGEGT. As DNA, the CDR3 is TGTGCCAGCAGCCAGCGGGAGACTATTGTTGGCAATGAGCAGTTCTTC. Translation: CASSQRETIVGNEQFF.